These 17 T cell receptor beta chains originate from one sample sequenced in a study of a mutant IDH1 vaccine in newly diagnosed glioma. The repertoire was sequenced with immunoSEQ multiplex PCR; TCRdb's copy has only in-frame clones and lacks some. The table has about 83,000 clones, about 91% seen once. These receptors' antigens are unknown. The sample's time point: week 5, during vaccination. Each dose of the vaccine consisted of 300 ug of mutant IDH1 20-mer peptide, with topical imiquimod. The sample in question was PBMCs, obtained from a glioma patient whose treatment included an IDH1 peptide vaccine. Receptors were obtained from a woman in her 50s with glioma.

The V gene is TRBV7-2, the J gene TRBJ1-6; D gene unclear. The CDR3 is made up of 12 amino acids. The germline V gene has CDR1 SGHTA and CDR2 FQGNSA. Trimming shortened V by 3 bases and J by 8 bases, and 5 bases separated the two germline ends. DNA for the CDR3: TGTGCCAGCAGCTTCGGTTATTCACCCCTCCACTTT. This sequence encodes CASSFGYSPLHF. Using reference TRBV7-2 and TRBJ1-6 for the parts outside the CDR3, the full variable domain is GAGVSQSPSNKVTEKGKDVELRCDPISGHTALYWYRQSLGQGLEFLIYFQGNSAPDKSGLPSDRFSAERTGGSVSTLTIQRTQQEDSAVYLCASSFGYSPLHFGNGTRLTVT.

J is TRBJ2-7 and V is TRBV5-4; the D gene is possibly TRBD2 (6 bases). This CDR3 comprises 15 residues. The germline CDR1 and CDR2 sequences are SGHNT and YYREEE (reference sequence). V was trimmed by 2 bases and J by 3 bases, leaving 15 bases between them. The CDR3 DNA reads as TGTGCCAGCAGCTTTGGAGGGCTCCCCTACTACGAGCAGTACTTC. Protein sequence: CASSFGGLPYYEQYF.

The CDR3 DNA sequence: TGTGCCAGCAGCGGGGACAGGGGAATCACTGAAGCTTTCTTT. Protein: CASSGDRGITEAFF. The rearrangement joins TRBV5-8 to TRBJ1-1; 10 nucleotides agree with TRBD1. Germline values: CDR1 SGHTS, CDR2 YDEGEE. The CDR3 runs 14 residues. V shed 4 bases and J 4 bases; nucleotides not matched to a gene: 4.

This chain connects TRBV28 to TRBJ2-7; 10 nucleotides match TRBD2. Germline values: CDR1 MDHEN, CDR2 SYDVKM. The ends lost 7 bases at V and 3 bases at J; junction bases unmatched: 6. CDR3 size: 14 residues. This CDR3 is CASTFSGRRYEQYF. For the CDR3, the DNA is TGTGCCAGCACCTTTAGCGGGAGGCGCTACGAGCAGTACTTC. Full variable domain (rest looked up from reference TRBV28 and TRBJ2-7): DVKVTQSSRYLVKRTGEKVFLECVQDMDHENMFWYRQDPGLGLRLIYFSYDVKMKEKGDIPEGYSVSREKKERFSLILESASTNQTSMYLCASTFSGRRYEQYFGPGTRLTVT.

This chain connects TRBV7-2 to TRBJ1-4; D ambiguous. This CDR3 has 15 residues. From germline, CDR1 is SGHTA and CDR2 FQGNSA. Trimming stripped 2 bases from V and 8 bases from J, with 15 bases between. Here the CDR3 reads CASSLPGSTGEKLFF. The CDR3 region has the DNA TGTGCCAGCAGCTTACCGGGATCCACCGGCGAAAAACTGTTTTTT.

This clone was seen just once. CDR3 loop: CASSQWMDRSGQPQHF. DNA for the CDR3: TGTGCCAGCAGCCAATGGATGGACAGGTCGGGGCAGCCCCAGCATTTT. The chain couples TRBV16 to TRBJ1-5, with 7 nucleotides matching TRBD1. This CDR3 region has 16 residues. The trim removed 1 base at V and 7 bases at J, leaving 10 bases unmatched. Germline V lookup: CDR1 KGHSY, CDR2 FQNENV.

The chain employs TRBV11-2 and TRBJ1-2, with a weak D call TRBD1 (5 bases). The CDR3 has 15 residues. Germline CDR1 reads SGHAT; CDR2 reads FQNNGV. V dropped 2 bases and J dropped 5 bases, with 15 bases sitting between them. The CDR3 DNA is TGTGCCAGCAGCTTAATAACCGGGGGACGGTATGGCTACACCTTC. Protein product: CASSLITGGRYGYTF.

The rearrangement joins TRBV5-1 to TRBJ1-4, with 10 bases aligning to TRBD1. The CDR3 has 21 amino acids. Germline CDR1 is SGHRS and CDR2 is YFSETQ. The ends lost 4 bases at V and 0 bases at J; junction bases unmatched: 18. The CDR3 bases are TGCGCCAGCAGCCCACGGGACAGGGGTAAAGCCGAATTTGCAACTAATGAAAAACTGTTTTTT. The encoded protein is CASSPRDRGKAEFATNEKLFF.

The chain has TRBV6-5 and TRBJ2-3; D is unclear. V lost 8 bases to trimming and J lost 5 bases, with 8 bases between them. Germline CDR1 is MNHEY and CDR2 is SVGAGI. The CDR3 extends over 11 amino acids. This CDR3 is CASAQKDTQYF. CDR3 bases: TGTGCCAGCGCCCAAAAAGATACGCAGTATTTT.

CDR3: CASRLYNEQFF. CDR3 DNA: TGCGCCAGCAGACTATACAATGAGCAGTTCTTC. The chain couples TRBV5-1 to TRBJ2-1; D gene unclear. The CDR3 contains 11 residues. V was clipped by 5 bases and J by 4 bases, with 4 bases between them. Germline V gene data show CDR1 as SGHRS and CDR2 as YFSETQ.

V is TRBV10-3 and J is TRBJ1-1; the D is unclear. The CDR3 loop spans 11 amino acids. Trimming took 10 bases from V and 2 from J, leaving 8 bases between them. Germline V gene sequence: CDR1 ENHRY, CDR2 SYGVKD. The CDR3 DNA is TGTGCCACTCTTCAAAACACTGAAGCTTTCTTT. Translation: CATLQNTEAFF.

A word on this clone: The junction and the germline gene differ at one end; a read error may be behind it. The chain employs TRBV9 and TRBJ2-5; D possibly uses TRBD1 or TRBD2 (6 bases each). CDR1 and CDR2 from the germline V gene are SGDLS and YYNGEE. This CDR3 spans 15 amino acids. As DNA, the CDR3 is TGTGCCAGCCGCGTCGGGGGCGGGCCGGGGGAGACCCAGTACTTC. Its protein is CASRVGGGPGETQYF.

CDR3 in amino acids: CASSRSVGHQPQHF. The CDR3 nucleotides are TGTGCCAGCAGTAGATCGGTGGGTCATCAGCCCCAGCATTTT. This chain joins TRBV28 and TRBJ1-5; D is ambiguous. The CDR3 totals 14 residues. CDR1 and CDR2 from the germline V gene are MDHEN and SYDVKM. Trimming left V 5 bases short and J 5 bases short, with 13 bases between.

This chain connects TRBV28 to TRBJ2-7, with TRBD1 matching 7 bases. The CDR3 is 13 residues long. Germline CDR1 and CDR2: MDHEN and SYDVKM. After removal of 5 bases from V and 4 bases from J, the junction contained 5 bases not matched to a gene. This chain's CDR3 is CASSRDSRYEQYF. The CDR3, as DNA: TGTGCCAGCAGTCGGGACAGCCGATACGAGCAGTACTTC. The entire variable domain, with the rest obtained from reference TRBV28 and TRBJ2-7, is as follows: DVKVTQSSRYLVKRTGEKVFLECVQDMDHENMFWYRQDPGLGLRLIYFSYDVKMKEKGDIPEGYSVSREKKERFSLILESASTNQTSMYLCASSRDSRYEQYFGPGTRLTVT.

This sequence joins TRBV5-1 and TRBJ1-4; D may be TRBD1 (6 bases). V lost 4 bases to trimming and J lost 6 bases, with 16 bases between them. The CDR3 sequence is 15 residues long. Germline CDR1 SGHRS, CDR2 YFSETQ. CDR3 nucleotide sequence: TGCGCCAGCAGCCTGATGACAGGCTCAGATGAAAAACTGTTTTTT. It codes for CASSLMTGSDEKLFF.

CDR3 loop: CASSEPGQGKTGELFF. The DNA for the CDR3 is TGTGCCAGCAGTGAACCGGGACAGGGAAAAACCGGGGAGCTGTTTTTT. The chain links TRBV25-1 to TRBJ2-2; 9 nucleotides line up with TRBD1. The CDR3 is made up of 16 amino acids. Unmatched junction bases numbered 6, after V lost 2 bases and J lost 5 bases. The germline V gene has CDR1 MGHDK and CDR2 SYGVNS.

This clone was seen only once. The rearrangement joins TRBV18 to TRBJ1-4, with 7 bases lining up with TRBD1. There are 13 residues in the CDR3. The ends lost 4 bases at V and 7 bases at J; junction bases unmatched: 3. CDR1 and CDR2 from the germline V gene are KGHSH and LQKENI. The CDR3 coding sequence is TGTGCCAGCTCACAGACAGGGAGTGAAAAACTGTTTTTT. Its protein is CASSQTGSEKLFF. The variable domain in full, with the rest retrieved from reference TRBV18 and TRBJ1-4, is NAGVMQNPRHLVRRRGQEARLRCSPMKGHSHVYWYRQLPEEGLKFMVYLQKENIIDESGMPKERFSAEFPKEGPSILRIQQVVRGDSAAYFCASSQTGSEKLFFGSGTQLSVL.